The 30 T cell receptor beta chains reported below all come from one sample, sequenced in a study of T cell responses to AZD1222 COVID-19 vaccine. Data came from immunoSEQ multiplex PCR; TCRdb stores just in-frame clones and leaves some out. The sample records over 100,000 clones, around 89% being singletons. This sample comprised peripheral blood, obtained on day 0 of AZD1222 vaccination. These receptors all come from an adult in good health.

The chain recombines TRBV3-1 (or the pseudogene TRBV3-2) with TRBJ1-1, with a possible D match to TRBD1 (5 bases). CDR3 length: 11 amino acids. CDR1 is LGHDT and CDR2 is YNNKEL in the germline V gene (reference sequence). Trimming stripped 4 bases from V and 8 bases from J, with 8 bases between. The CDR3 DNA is TGTGCCAGCAGCCGGAACAGGGAAGCTTTCTTT. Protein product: CASSRNREAFF.

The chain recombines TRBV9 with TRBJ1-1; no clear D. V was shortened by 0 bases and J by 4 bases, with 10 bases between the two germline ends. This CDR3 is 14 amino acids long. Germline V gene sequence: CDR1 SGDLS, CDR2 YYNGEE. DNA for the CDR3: TGTGCCAGCAGCGTAGTGGAGGGTAGCACTGAAGCTTTCTTT. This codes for CASSVVEGSTEAFF.

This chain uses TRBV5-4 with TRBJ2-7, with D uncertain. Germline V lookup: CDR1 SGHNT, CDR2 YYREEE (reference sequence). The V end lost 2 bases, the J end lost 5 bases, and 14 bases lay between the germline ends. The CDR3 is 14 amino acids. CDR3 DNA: TGTGCCAGCAGCTTAGGGTCGGGCTACGACGAGCAGTACTTC. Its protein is CASSLGSGYDEQYF.

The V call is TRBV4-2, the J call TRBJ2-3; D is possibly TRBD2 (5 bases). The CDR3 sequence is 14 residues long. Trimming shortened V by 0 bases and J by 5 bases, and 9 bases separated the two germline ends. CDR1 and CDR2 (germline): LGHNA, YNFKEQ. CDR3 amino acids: CASSQDGREDTQYF. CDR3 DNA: TGTGCCAGCAGCCAAGATGGACGGGAAGATACGCAGTATTTT.

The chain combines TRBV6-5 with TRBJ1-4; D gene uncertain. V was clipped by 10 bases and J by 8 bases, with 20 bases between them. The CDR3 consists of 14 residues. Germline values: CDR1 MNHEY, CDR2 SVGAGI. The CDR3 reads CATRRPGGNEKLFF. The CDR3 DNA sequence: TGTGCCACCCGACGTCCAGGAGGGAACGAAAAACTGTTTTTT.

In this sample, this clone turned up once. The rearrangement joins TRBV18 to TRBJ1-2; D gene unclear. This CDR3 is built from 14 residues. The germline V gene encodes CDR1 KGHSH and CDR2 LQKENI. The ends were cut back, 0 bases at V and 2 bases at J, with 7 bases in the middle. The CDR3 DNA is TGTGCCAGCTCACCACCGGCCGGCAACTATGGCTACACCTTC. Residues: CASSPPAGNYGYTF.

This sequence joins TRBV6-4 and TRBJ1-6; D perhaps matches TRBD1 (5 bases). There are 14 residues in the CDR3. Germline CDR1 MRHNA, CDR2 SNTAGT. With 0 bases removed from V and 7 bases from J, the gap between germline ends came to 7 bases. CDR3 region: CASSDSGGNSPLHF. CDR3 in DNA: TGTGCCAGCAGTGACTCCGGGGGAAATTCACCCCTCCACTTT.

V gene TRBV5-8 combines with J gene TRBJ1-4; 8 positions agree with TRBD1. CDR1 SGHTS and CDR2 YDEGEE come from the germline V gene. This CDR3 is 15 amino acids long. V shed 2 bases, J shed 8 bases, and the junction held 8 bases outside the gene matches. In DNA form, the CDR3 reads TGTGCCAGCAGCTTAAGGGACAGGAGGGGAGAAAAACTGTTTTTT. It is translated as CASSLRDRRGEKLFF.

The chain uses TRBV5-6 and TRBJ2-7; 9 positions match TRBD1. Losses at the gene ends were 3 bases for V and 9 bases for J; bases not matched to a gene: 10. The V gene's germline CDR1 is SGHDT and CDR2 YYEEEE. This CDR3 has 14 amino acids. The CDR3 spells CASSYGTGFELQYF. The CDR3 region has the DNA TGTGCCAGCAGCTATGGGACAGGGTTTGAACTGCAGTACTTC.

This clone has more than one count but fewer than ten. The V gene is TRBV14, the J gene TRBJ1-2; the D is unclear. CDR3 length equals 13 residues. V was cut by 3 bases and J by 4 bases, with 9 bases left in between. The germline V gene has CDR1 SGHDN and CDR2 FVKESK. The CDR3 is CASSQGFGYGYTF. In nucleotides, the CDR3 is TGTGCCAGCAGCCAGGGTTTTGGCTATGGCTACACCTTC.

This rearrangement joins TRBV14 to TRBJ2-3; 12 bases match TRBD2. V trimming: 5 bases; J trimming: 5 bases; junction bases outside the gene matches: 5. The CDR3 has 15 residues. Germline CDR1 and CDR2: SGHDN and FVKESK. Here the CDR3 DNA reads TGTGCCAGCAGCTCACTAGCGGGGGGAGTAGATACGCAGTATTTT. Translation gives CASSSLAGGVDTQYF.

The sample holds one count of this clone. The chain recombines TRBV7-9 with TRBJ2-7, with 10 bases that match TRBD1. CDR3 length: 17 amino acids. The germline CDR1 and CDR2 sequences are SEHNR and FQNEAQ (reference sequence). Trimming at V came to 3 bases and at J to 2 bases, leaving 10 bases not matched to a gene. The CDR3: CASSFYPDRGLTYEQYF. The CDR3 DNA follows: TGTGCCAGCAGCTTCTATCCTGACAGGGGGCTAACCTACGAGCAGTACTTC.

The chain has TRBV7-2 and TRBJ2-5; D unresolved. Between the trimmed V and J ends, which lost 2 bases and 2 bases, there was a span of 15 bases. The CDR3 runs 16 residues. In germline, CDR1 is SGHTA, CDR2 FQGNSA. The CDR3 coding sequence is TGTGCCAGCAGCTTACTGAGTACAGTCCTACAAGAGACCCAGTACTTC. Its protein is CASSLLSTVLQETQYF.

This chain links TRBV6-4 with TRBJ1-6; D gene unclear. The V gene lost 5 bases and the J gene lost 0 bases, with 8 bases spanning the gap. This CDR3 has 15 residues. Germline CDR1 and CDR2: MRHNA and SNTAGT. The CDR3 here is CASSSELSYNSPLHF. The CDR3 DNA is TGTGCCAGCAGTAGTGAGCTCTCCTATAATTCACCCCTCCACTTT.

CDR3 in amino acids: CASSTNRDPEQYF. In DNA, the CDR3 is TGTGCCAGCAGCACCAACAGGGACCCCGAGCAGTACTTC. The V gene is TRBV7-2, the J gene TRBJ2-7; possibly TRBD1 for D (6 bases). CDR1 and CDR2 (germline): SGHTA, FQGNSA. This CDR3 spans 13 amino acids. Deletions cut 5 bases from V and 6 bases from J, with 14 bases between.

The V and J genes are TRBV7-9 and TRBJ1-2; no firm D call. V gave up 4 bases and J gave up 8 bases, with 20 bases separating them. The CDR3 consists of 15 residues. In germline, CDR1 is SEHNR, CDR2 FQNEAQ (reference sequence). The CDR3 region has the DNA TGTGCCAGCAGCTCGAATGGAGGCGGATGGGAAGGCTACACCTTC. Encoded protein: CASSSNGGGWEGYTF.

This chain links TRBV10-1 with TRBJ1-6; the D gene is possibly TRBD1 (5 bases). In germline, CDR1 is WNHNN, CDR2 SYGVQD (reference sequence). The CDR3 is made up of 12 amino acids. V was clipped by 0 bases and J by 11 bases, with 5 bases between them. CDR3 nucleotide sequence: TGCGCCAGCAGTGAGTCGGGGCCACCCCTCCACTTT. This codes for CASSESGPPLHF.

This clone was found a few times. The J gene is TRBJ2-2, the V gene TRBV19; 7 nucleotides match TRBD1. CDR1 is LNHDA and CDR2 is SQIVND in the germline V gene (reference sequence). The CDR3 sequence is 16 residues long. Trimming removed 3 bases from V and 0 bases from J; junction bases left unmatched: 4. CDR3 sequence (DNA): TGTGCCAGTAGTATCATACAGGGGCCGAACACCGGGGAGCTGTTTTTT. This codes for CASSIIQGPNTGELFF.

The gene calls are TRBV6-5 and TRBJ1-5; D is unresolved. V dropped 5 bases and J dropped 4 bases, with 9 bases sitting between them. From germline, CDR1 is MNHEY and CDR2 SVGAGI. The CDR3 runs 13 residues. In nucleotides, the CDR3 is TGTGCCAGCAGTCCTAATCCTAATCAGCCCCAGCATTTT. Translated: CASSPNPNQPQHF.

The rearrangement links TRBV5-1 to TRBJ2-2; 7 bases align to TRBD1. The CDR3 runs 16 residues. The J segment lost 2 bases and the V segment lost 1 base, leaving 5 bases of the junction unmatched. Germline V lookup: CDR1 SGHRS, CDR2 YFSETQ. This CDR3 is CASSLLGTANTGELFF. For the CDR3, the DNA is TGCGCCAGCAGCTTGTTGGGGACAGCCAACACCGGGGAGCTGTTTTTT.

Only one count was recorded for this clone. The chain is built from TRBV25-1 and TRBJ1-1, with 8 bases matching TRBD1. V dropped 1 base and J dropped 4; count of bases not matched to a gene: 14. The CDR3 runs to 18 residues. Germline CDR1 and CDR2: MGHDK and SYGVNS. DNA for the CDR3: TGTGCCAGCAGTGAATCGTCTAGACAGGGGCGTCTTGGCACTGAAGCTTTCTTT. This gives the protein CASSESSRQGRLGTEAFF.

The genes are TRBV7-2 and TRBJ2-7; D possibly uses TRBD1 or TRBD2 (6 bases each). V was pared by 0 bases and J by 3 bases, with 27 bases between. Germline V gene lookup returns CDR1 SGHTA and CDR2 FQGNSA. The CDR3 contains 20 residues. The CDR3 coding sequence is TGTGCCAGCAGCTTAGCGGGGGGCAGGATTTCGCGCTCGACCGACTACGAGCAGTACTTC. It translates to CASSLAGGRISRSTDYEQYF.

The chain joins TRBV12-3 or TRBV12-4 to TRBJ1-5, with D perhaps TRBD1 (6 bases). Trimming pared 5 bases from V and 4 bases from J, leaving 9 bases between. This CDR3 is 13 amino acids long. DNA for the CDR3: TGTGCCAGCAGTCCAGACAGGAATCAGCCCCAGCATTTT. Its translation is CASSPDRNQPQHF.

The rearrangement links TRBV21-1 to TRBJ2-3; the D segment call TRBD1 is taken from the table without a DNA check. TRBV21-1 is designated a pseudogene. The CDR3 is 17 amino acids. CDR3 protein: CASSSGRQGDCTDTQYF. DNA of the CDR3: TGTGCCAGCAGCAGCGGTAGACAGGGTGATTGCACAGATACGCAGTATTTT.

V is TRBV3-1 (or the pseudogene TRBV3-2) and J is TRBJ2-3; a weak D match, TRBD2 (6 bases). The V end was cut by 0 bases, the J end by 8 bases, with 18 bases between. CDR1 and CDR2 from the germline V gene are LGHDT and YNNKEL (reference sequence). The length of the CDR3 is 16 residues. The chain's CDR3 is CASSQEVGLLIGTQYF. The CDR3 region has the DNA TGTGCCAGCAGCCAAGAGGTGGGACTCCTTATCGGTACGCAGTATTTT.

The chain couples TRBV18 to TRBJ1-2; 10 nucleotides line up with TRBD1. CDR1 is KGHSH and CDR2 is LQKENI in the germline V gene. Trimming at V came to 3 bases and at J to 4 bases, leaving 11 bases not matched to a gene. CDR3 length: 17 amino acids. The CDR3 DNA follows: TGTGCCAGCTCACCTCGTACAGGGACAGGGGAAGGCTATGGCTACACCTTC. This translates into CASSPRTGTGEGYGYTF.

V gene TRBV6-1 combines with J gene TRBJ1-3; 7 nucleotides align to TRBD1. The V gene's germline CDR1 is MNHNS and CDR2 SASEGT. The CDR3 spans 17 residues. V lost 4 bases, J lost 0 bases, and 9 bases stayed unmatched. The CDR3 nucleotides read TGTGCCAGCAGTGTCGGGACAGCCCTTTTCTCTGGAAACACCATATATTTT. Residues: CASSVGTALFSGNTIYF.

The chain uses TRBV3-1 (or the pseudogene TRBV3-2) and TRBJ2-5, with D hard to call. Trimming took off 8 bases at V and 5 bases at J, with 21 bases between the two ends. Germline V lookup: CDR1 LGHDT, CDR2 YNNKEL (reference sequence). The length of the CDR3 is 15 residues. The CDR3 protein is CASGNQVVFRETQYF. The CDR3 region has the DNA TGTGCCAGCGGAAACCAAGTCGTCTTCAGGGAGACCCAGTACTTC.

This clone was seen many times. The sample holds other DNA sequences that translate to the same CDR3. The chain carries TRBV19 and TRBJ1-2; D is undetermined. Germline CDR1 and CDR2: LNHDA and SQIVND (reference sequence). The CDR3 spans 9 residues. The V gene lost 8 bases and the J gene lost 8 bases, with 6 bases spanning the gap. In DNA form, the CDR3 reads TGTGCCAGTGGCGAGGGCTACACCTTC. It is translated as CASGEGYTF. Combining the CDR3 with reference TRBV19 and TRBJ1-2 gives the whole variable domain DGGITQSPKYLFRKEGQNVTLSCEQNLNHDAMYWYRQDPGQGLRLIYYSQIVNDFQKGDIAEGYSVSREKKESFPLTVTSAQKNPTAFYLCASGEGYTFGSGTRLTVV.

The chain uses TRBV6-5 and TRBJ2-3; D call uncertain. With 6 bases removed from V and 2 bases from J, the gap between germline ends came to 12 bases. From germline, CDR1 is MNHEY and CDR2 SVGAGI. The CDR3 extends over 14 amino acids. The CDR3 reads CASSLGRTTDTQYF. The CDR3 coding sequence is TGTGCCAGCAGCTTAGGCAGGACCACAGATACGCAGTATTTT.